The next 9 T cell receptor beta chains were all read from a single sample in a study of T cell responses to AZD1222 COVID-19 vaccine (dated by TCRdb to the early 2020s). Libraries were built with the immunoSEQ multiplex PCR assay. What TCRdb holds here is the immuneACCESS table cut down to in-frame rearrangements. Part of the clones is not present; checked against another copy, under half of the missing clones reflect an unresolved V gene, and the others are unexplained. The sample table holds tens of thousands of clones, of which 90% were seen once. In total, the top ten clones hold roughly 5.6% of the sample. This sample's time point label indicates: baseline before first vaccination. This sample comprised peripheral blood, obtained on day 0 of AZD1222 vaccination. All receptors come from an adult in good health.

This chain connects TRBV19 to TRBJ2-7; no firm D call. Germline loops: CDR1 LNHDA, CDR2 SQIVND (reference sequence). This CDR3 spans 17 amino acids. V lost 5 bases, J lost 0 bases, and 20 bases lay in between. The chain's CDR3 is CASSLRITDGPSYEQYF. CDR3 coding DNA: TGTGCCAGTAGTCTCCGCATTACAGACGGCCCCTCCTACGAGCAGTACTTC.

CDR3 bases: TGCGCCAGCAGCCAAGATAAGGGGGGGCGGGAAGAGACCCAGTACTTC. Encoded protein: CASSQDKGGREETQYF. The rearrangement uses TRBV4-3 and TRBJ2-5; D perhaps matches TRBD2 (7 bases). Deletions cut 0 bases from V and 3 bases from J, with 14 bases between. The CDR3 sequence is 16 residues long. Germline V CDR1 and CDR2: LGHNA, YSLEER.

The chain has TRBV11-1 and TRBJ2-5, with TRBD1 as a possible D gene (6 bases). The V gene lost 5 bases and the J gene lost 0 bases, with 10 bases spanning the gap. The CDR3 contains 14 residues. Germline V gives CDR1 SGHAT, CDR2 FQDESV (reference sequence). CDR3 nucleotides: TGTGCCAGCAGCATAACAGGGTACCAAGAGACCCAGTACTTC. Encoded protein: CASSITGYQETQYF.

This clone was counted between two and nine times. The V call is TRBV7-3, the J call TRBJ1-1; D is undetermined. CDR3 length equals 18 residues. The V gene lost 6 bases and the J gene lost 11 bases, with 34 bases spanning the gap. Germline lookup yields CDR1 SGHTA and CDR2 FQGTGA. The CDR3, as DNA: TGTGCCAGCAGGCGTAACGTCGTCCCGTCCCTATTCCCGGTCGTTGCTTTCTTT. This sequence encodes CASRRNVVPSLFPVVAFF.

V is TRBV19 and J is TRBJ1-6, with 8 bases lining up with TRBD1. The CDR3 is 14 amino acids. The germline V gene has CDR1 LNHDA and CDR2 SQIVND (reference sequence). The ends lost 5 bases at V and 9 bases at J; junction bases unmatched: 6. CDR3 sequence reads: CASSFRGRSSPLHF. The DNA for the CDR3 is TGTGCCAGTAGTTTCAGGGGGCGGTCTTCACCCCTCCACTTT.

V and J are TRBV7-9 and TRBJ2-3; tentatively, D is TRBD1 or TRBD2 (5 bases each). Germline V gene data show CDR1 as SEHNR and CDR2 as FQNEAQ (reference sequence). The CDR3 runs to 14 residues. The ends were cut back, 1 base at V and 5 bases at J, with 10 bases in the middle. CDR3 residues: CASSLGQGVDTQYF. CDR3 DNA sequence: TGTGCCAGCAGCTTAGGGCAGGGAGTAGATACGCAGTATTTT. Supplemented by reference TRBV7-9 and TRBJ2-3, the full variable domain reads DTGVSQNPRHKITKRGQNVTFRCDPISEHNRLYWYRQTLGQGPEFLTYFQNEAQLEKSRLLSDRFSAERPKGSFSTLEIQRTEQGDSAMYLCASSLGQGVDTQYFGPGTRLTVL.

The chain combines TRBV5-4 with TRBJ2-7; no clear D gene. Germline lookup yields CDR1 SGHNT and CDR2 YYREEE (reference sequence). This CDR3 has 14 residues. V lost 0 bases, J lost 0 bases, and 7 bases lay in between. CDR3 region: CASSLVGSSYEQYF. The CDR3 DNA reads TGTGCCAGCAGCTTGGTGGGCAGCTCCTACGAGCAGTACTTC.

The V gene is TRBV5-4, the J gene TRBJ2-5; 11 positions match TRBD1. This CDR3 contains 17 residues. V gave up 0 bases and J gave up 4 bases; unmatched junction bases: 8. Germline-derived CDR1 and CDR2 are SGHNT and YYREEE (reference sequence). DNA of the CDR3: TGTGCCAGCAGCTTGGCCCTAGGACAGGGGGCTGGAGAGACCCAGTACTTC. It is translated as CASSLALGQGAGETQYF.

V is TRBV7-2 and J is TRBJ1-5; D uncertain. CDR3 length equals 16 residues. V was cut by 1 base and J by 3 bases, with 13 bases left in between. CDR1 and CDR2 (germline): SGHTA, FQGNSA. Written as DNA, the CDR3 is TGTGCCAGCAGCTTAGTGGCCAGCTACTCCAATCAGCCCCAGCATTTT. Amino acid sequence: CASSLVASYSNQPQHF.